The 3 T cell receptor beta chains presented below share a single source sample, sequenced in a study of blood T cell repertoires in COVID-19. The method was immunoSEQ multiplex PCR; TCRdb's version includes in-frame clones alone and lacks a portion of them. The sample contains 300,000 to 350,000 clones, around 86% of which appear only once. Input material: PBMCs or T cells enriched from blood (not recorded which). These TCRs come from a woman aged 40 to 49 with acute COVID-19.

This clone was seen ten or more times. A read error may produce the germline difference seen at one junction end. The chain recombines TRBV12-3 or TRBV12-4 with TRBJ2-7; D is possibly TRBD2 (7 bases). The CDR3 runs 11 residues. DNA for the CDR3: TGTGCCAGCCGCGGGGGCCACCTACGGGACTTC. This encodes CASRGGHLRDF.

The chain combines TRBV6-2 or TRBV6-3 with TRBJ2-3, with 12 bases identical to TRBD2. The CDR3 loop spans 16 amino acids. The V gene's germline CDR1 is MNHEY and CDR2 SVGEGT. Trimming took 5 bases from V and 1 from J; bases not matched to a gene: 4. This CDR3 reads CASSRLAGVGTDTQYF. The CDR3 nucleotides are TGTGCCAGCAGTAGACTAGCGGGGGTTGGCACAGATACGCAGTATTTT.

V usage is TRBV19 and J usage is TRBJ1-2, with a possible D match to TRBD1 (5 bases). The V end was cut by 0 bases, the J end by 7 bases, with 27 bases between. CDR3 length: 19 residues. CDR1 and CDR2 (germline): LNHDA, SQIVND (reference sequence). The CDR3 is CASSIDFLAAQGWRSGYTF. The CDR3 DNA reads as TGTGCCAGTAGTATAGATTTCCTCGCGGCCCAGGGTTGGAGAAGTGGCTACACCTTC.